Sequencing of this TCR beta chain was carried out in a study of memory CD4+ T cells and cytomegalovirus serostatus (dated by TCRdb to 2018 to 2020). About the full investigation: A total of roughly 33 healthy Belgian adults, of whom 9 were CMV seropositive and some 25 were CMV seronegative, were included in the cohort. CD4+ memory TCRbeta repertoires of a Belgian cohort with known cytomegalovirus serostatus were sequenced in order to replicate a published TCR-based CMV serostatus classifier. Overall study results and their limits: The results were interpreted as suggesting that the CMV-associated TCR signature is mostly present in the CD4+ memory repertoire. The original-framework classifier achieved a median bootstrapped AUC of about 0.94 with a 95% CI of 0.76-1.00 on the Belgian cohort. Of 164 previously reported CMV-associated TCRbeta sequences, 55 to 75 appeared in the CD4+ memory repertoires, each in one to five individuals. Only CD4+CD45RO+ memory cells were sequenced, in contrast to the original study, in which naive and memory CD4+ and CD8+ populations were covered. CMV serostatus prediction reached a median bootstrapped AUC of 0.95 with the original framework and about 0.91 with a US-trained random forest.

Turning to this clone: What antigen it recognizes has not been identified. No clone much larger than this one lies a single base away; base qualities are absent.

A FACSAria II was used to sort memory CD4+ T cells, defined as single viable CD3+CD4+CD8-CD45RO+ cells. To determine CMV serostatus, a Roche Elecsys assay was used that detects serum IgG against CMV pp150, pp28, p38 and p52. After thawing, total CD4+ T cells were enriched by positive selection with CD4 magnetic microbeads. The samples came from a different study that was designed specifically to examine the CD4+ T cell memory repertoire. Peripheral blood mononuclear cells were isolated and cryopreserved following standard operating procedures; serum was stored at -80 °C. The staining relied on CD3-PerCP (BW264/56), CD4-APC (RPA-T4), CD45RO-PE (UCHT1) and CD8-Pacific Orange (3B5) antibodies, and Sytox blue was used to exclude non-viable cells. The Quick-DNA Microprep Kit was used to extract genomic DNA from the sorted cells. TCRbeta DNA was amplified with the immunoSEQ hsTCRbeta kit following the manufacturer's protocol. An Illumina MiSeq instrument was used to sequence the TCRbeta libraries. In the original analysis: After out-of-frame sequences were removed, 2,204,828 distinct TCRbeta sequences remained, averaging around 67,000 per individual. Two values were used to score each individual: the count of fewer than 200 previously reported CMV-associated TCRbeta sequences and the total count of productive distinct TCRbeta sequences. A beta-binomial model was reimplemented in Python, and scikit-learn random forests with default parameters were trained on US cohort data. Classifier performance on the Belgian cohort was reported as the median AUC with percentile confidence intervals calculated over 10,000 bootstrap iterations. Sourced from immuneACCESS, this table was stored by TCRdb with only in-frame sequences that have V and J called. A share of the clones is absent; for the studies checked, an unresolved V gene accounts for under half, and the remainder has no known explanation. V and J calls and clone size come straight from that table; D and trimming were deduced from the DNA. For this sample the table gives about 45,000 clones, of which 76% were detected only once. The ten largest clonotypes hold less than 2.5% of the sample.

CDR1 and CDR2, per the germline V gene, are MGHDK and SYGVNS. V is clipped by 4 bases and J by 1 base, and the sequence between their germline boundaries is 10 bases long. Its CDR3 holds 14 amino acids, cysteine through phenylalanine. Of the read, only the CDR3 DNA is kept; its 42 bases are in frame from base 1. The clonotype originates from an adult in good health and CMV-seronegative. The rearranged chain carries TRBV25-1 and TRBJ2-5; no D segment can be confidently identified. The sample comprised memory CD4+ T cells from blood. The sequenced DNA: TGTGCCAGCAGTGTAGGCGGTGCCCAAGAGACCCAGTACTTC. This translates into CASSVGGAQETQYF.